This T cell receptor (beta chain) was recorded in a study of shared clonotypes between healthy human individuals. Generated by immunoSEQ multiplex PCR, the TCRdb table keeps only in-frame clones and is missing some. The sample has about 1.5 million clones, over 95% seen once; the top ten hold over 1%. V shed 5 bases and J shed 4 bases, with 17 bases lying between them. The CDR3 contains 15 residues. CDR1 and CDR2 (germline): SEHNR, FQNEAQ (reference sequence). The rearrangement uses TRBV7-9 and TRBJ1-1; D ambiguous. This sequence was found in a man aged 25 to 40 in good health. Sequenced input: naive CD4+ T cells sorted from blood. Sample subset: CD45RA+ positively selected. CDR3 region: CASSPMGSYGTEAFF. The CDR3 DNA is TGTGCCAGCAGCCCTATGGGGTCCTACGGCACTGAAGCTTTCTTT.